The clone carrying this TCR beta chain was detected only a few times. With 11 bases removed from V and 3 bases from J, the gap between germline ends came to 13 bases. The CDR3 covers 12 residues. CDR1 SNHLY and CDR2 FYNNEI come from the germline V gene. The data are from a study of identical twins. Healthy Caucasians, and only they, were the donors. TCRdb reprocessed the 5' RACE reads via MiXCR and lists one record per CDR3 protein. Seen here are 1,800,000 or so distinct CDR3 sequences, less than 35% observed once, and the top ten hold over 0.25%. This sequence originates from a newborn girl in good health. This chain connects TRBV2 to TRBJ2-5; D possibly corresponds to TRBD1 (5 bases). Sequencing was performed on cord blood. Here the CDR3 DNA reads TGTGCCGGCCGGAAAGGGGAAGAGACCCAGTACTTC. It translates to CAGRKGEETQYF. Full variable domain (missing parts from reference TRBV2 and TRBJ2-5): EPEVTQTPSHQVTQMGQEVILRCVPISNHLYFYWYRQILGQKVEFLVSFYNNEISEKSEIFDDQFSVERPDGSNFTLKIRSTKLEDSAMYFCAGRKGEETQYFGPGTRLLVL.